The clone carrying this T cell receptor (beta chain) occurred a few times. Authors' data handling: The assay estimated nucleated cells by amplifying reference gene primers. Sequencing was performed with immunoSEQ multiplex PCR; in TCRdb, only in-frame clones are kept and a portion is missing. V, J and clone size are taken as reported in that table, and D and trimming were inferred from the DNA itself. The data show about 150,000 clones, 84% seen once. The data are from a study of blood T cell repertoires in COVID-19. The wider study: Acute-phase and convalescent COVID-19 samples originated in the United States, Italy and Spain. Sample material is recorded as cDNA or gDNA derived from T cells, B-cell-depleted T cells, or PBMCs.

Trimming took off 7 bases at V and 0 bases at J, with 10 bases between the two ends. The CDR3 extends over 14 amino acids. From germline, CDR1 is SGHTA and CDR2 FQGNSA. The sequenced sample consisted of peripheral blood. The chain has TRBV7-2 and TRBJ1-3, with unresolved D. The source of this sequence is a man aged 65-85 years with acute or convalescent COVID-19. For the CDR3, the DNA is TGTGCCAGCAAATATTTGGCCTCTGGAAACACCATATATTTT. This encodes CASKYLASGNTIYF.